This is a list of T cell receptor beta chains from one sample in a study of cytomegalovirus exposure and HLA in healthy donors. Profiling relied on immunoSEQ multiplex PCR, and the TCRdb table lists in-frame clones only, not all of them. The profile shows 80,000 to 90,000 clones, roughly 76% of them singletons. Sequences were obtained from PBMCs. The receptors shown here come from a woman in her thirties in good health and CMV-seronegative. Each CDR3 is given with its conserved first and last residue. Each record gives: J gene, V gene, CDR3 protein.

>TRBJ2-7|TRBV30
CAWSVSSGIYEQYF
>TRBJ2-5|TRBV10-3
CAISERQETQYF
>TRBJ1-2|TRBV4-1
CASSPGGGYYGYTF
>TRBJ2-1|TRBV7-9
CASSLLAGYNEQFF
>TRBJ1-2|TRBV29-1
CSVEDRRREEGYGYTF
>TRBJ2-1|TRBV7-8
CASSLGGAGASYNEQFF
>TRBJ2-7|TRBV9
CASSHGGGAYSGRREQYF
>TRBJ1-1|TRBV6-1
CASSETAVMNTEAFF
>TRBJ2-7|TRBV1
CTSSQGAQYEQYF
>TRBJ1-5|TRBV30
CAWSAQEPGAAGPQHF
>TRBJ1-1|TRBV5-5
CASTEWGREAFF
>TRBJ1-6|TRBV28
CASRHYTGSGNSPLHF
>TRBJ1-6|TRBV7-9
CASSRDRGREPPLHF
>TRBJ2-1|TRBV30
CAWSVRQYNEQFF
>TRBJ2-5|TRBV6-5
CASSYSTGFQETQYF
>TRBJ2-3|TRBV29-1
CSVAPGQGVTDTQYF
>TRBJ1-3|TRBV6-6
CASTNGEAGSGNTIYF
>TRBJ2-7|TRBV5-1
CASSWDAGRERYEQYF
>TRBJ2-2|TRBV4-2
CASSQAGANTGELFF
>TRBJ2-4|TRBV7-2
CASSLEGQGILGAKNIQYF
>TRBJ2-7|TRBV14
CASSQKRGVSYEQYF
>TRBJ1-3|TRBV30
CAWDRGGFGNTIYF
>TRBJ2-1|TRBV19
CASSLGGVYNEQFF
>TRBJ1-1|TRBV5-1
CASSYTGTGAQNTEAFF
>TRBJ1-1|TRBV14
CASKTGGGTEAFF
>TRBJ2-5|TRBV20-1
CSARSQETQYF
>TRBJ1-5|TRBV28
CASTKGPTGYRSNQPQHF
>TRBJ2-1|TRBV11-3
CASSLGLAGGPYNEQFF
>TRBJ1-2|TRBV28
CASITASNYGYTF
>TRBJ1-1|TRBV5-1
CASRGTVNTEAFF
>TRBJ2-7|TRBV5-4
CASSTPGTGSHEQYF
>TRBJ2-1|TRBV5-1
CASSGTVYNEQFF
>TRBJ2-5|TRBV7-8
CASSPGLAGNQETQYF
>TRBJ2-3|TRBV5-1
CASSPGLAGTTDTQYF
>TRBJ1-2|TRBV15
CATSNDRTNYGYTF
>TRBJ2-3|TRBV10-1
CASSGTYRAPSTDTQYF
>TRBJ2-3|TRBV29-1
CSVELPAGAPDTQYF
>TRBJ2-7|TRBV7-7
CASSLGGSQSSYGQYF
>TRBJ1-2|TRBV14
CASSHRQHYGYTF
>TRBJ1-2|TRBV5-4
CASSLRKTGGASGYTF
>TRBJ1-1|TRBV6-4
CASSVPGTGNVGTEAFF
>TRBJ2-7|TRBV28
CASTLGTRIGYEQYF
>TRBJ2-7|TRBV5-5
CASRKTSGRHSYEQYF
>TRBJ1-1|TRBV7-9
CASSGGQGSDTEAFF
>TRBJ2-7|TRBV7-2
CASSLFTSGRGEQYF
>TRBJ1-1|TRBV5-5
CASSFGARLDTEAFF
>TRBJ1-5|TRBV19
CASSMGQGARQPQHF
>TRBJ1-2|TRBV18
CASSQGTENNYGYTF
>TRBJ2-7|TRBV11-1
CASSLTSGRGIYEQYF
>TRBJ2-3|TRBV7-6
CASSLDKSAGATDTQYF
>TRBJ2-1|TRBV15
CAVGLAGVNEQFF
>TRBJ1-1|TRBV10-3
CAIRGQLMNTEAFF
>TRBJ2-4|TRBV15
CATSNDRNKNIQYF
>TRBJ2-1|TRBV9
CASSVRAGATAYNEQFF
>TRBJ2-7|TRBV30
CAGKTGGGSYEQYF
>TRBJ2-5|TRBV30
CAWSVVGGWETQYF
>TRBJ1-3|TRBV9
CASSPRTGTGNTIYF
>TRBJ2-3|TRBV6-4
CASSDVSMSTQYF
>TRBJ1-1|TRBV7-2
CASSLGRDRANQIEAFF